This paragraph reports one TCR beta chain. The CDR3 has 13 amino acids. The germline CDR1 and CDR2 sequences are PRHDT and FYEKMQ (reference sequence). V lost 6 bases and J 12 bases, leaving 19 bases between the germline ends. TCRdb keeps only in-frame clones here, not all; method: immunoSEQ multiplex PCR. The sample lists over 55,000 clones, approximately 91% occurring once. This specimen comes from a study of OX40 agonist ivuxolimab in advanced cancers. This chain links TRBV13 with TRBJ2-3, with no clear D. The source of this sequence is an adult with an advanced solid tumor such as melanoma, head and neck, liver or kidney cancer. The source material was CD4+ or CD8+ T cells sorted from blood, sampled in a trial of the OX40 agonist ivuxolimab. CDR3 bases: TGTGCCAGCAGGGGAACGGAGAACGTCCAACAGTATTTT. Amino acid sequence: CASRGTENVQQYF.